This entry lists 20 T cell receptor beta chains sequenced from one sample in a study of blood T cells in healthy people across ages. Primed by a sample-barcoded 5' primer and a J-beta primer mix, a second PCR proceeded for about 7 to 11 cycles. MiXCR, run by TCRdb on the 5' RACE reads, gives a single entry per CDR3 protein. The sample yields 1.5 million to 2 million distinct CDR3 sequences, about 50% seen once. Sample: blood. The receptors derive from a woman aged 40-49 years in good health.

This chain joins TRBV4-3 and TRBJ2-1; weak D call: TRBD2 (5 bases). Trimming pared 1 base from V and 3 bases from J, leaving 13 bases between. The CDR3 runs 16 residues. Germline V gene sequence: CDR1 LGHNA, CDR2 YSLEER. The CDR3 reads CASSQGSSSYYNEQFF. The CDR3 bases are TGCGCCAGCAGCCAAGGCTCTAGCTCATACTACAATGAGCAGTTCTTC.

This chain uses TRBV5-6 with TRBJ2-1; the match to TRBD2 covers 7 bases. The CDR3 spans 22 residues. The V gene's germline CDR1 is SGHDT and CDR2 YYEEEE. The V segment lost 4 bases and the J segment 0 bases; nucleotides outside the gene matches: 25. CDR3 bases: TGTGCCAGCAGCCGAATGGGAACAGAAGGACTAGAGGAAATAAGCTCCTACAATGAGCAGTTCTTC. It translates to CASSRMGTEGLEEISSYNEQFF. Combining the CDR3 with reference TRBV5-6 and TRBJ2-1 gives the whole variable domain DAGVTQSPTHLIKTRGQQVTLRCSPKSGHDTVSWYQQALGQGPQFIFQYYEEEERQRGNFPDRFSGHQFPNYSSELNVNALLLGDSALYLCASSRMGTEGLEEISSYNEQFFGPGTRLTVL.

The chain has TRBV28 and TRBJ2-6; 7 bases match TRBD1. This CDR3 comprises 16 residues. V lost 6 bases, J lost 2 bases, and 7 bases stayed unmatched. The germline V gene has CDR1 MDHEN and CDR2 SYDVKM. The chain's CDR3 is CASRAPGGPGANVLTF. CDR3 DNA sequence: TGTGCCAGCAGAGCCCCAGGGGGTCCTGGGGCCAACGTCCTGACTTTC.

The chain has TRBV7-9 and TRBJ2-3, with D perhaps matching TRBD1 (6 bases). The germline CDR1 and CDR2 sequences are SEHNR and FQNEAQ (reference sequence). V was pared by 3 bases and J by 11 bases, with 12 bases between. There are 12 residues in the CDR3. The CDR3 DNA is TGTGCCAGCAGCTTGCAAAGGGACAAGCAGTATTTT. Its protein is CASSLQRDKQYF.

V and J are TRBV6-5 and TRBJ2-3; 7 nucleotides line up with TRBD2. The CDR3 is made up of 14 amino acids. V was clipped by 2 bases and J by 11 bases; unmatched bases: 10. Germline CDR1 and CDR2: MNHEY and SVGAGI. CDR3 protein: CASSYARLGGEQYF. As DNA, the CDR3 is TGTGCCAGCAGTTACGCGAGACTGGGAGGGGAGCAGTATTTT.

The V call is TRBV15, the J call TRBJ2-4; TRBD2 matches at 13 bases. V lost 4 bases to trimming and J lost 1 base; unmatched junction nucleotides: 10. The CDR3 loop spans 19 amino acids. Looked up from germline, CDR1 is LNHNV and CDR2 is YYDKDF (reference sequence). The CDR3, as DNA: TGTGCCACCAGCAAAAGACTAGCGGGGGGTGAGACGGCCAAAAACATTCAGTACTTC. It yields the protein CATSKRLAGGETAKNIQYF.

The chain links TRBV5-1 to TRBJ2-1, with TRBD1 matching over 7 bases. Germline V lookup: CDR1 SGHRS, CDR2 YFSETQ. After removal of 2 bases from V and 2 bases from J, the junction contained 10 bases not matched to a gene. The CDR3 is 17 residues long. CDR3 bases: TGCGCCAGCAGCTTCTTATGGGACAGCAAAACCTACAATGAGCAGTTCTTC. Protein sequence: CASSFLWDSKTYNEQFF.

This clonotype was counted only a few times. The rearrangement joins TRBV20-1 to TRBJ2-4; 11 positions agree with TRBD2. The end of the DNA is better explained by TRBJ2-7, so the J call may be wrong. Germline assignment: CDR1 DFQATT and CDR2 SNEGSKA (reference sequence). The CDR3 consists of 17 residues. This CDR3 is CSARDLTSGGVPYEQYF. CDR3 bases: TGCAGTGCTAGAGACCTTACTAGCGGGGGCGTTCCCTACGAGCAGTACTTC.

This chain connects TRBV5-1 to TRBJ2-1; 10 bases match TRBD2. Germline lookup yields CDR1 SGHRS and CDR2 YFSETQ. CDR3 size: 15 residues. The V gene end was trimmed by 4 bases and the J gene end by 10 bases; junction bases not matched to a gene: 11. CDR3 amino acids: CASSGLPQREGEQFF. CDR3 coding DNA: TGCGCCAGCAGCGGTCTGCCCCAGCGGGAGGGAGAGCAGTTCTTC.

V is TRBV4-3 and J is TRBJ2-3; 7 bases fit TRBD1. The CDR3 totals 15 residues. J was trimmed by 2 bases and V by 4 bases; bases with no gene match: 6. Per germline, CDR1 LGHNA and CDR2 YSLEER. The CDR3 reads CASSPNQGVTDTQYF. The CDR3 DNA follows: TGCGCCAGCAGCCCTAATCAGGGGGTCACAGATACGCAGTATTTT.

The V and J genes are TRBV7-8 and TRBJ2-5; D perhaps matches TRBD1 (6 bases). V was shortened by 5 bases and J by 8 bases, with 24 bases between the two germline ends. The length of the CDR3 is 16 residues. Germline values: CDR1 SGHVS, CDR2 FQNEAQ. The CDR3 DNA reads as TGTGCCAGCAGCCCGGGATCAGGGGAAAGAAGACGAACCCAGTACTTC. Translating gives CASSPGSGERRRTQYF. The full variable domain, in which reference TRBV7-8 and TRBJ2-5 provide the parts outside the CDR3, is GAGVSQSPRYKVAKRGQDVALRCDPISGHVSLFWYQQALGQGPEFLTYFQNEAQLDKSGLPSDRFFAERPEGSVSTLKIQRTQQEDSAVYLCASSPGSGERRRTQYFGPGTRLLVL.

This clonotype was counted only a few times. The chain links TRBV6-1 to TRBJ2-6; the match to TRBD1 covers 8 bases. The CDR3 consists of 16 residues. CDR1 and CDR2 from the germline V gene are MNHNS and SASEGT. Trimming cost V 8 bases and J 0 bases; bases outside gene matches: 6. The CDR3 DNA is TGTGCCAGCCGGGACAGGCCCTTCTCTGGGGCCAACGTCCTGACTTTC. Translated: CASRDRPFSGANVLTF.

This clonotype was picked up many times. This chain connects TRBV12-3 or TRBV12-4 to TRBJ2-5, with unresolved D. The ends were cut back, 1 base at V and 0 bases at J, with 3 bases in the middle. The CDR3 is made up of 13 amino acids. The CDR3 loop reads CASSLENQETQYF. The CDR3, as DNA: TGTGCCAGCAGTTTAGAGAACCAAGAGACCCAGTACTTC.

CDR3 nucleotides: TGTGCCAGCAGCCAAGCGGAAGGGGGGGTAACAGATACGCAGTATTTT. Translated, it gives CASSQAEGGVTDTQYF. The chain joins TRBV4-2 to TRBJ2-3, with a possible D match to TRBD2 (7 bases). The CDR3 length is 16 residues. In germline, CDR1 is LGHNA, CDR2 YNFKEQ. Between the trimmed V and J ends, which lost 1 base and 3 bases, there was a span of 14 bases.

V is TRBV25-1 and J is TRBJ2-1, with 8 bases identical to TRBD1. This CDR3 is built from 16 residues. Germline CDR1 reads MGHDK; CDR2 reads SYGVNS. With V trimmed by 5 bases and J by 4 bases, 10 bases remained unmatched. CDR3 coding DNA: TGTGCCAGCAGTACTACCGGGACAGGAAATTACAATGAGCAGTTCTTC. It is translated as CASSTTGTGNYNEQFF.

The rearrangement uses TRBV28 and TRBJ2-4; D gene ambiguous. Matching the DNA end better, TRBJ2-7 makes the J call doubtful. CDR3 length: 13 amino acids. Germline CDR1 is MDHEN and CDR2 is SYDVKM. CDR3 DNA sequence: TGTGCCAGCAGTTTCGGGCCACCTTACGAGCAGTACTTC. As protein: CASSFGPPYEQYF.

In regard to this clonotype: The junction departs from germline at one end; a sequencing error may be responsible. V gene TRBV4-3 combines with J gene TRBJ2-3; D possibly corresponds to TRBD2 (5 bases). Germline values: CDR1 LGHNA, CDR2 YSLEER. CDR3 length equals 15 residues. The chain's CDR3 is CASSYSVAGTDMQYF. Here the CDR3 DNA reads TGCGCCAGCAGCTATAGCGTCGCGGGCACAGATATGCAGTATTTT.

This clonotype occurred a few times. The CDR3 loop reads CASIGTGGFGYTF. CDR3 coding DNA: TGTGCCAGCATCGGGACAGGGGGCTTTGGCTACACCTTC. The rearrangement uses TRBV25-1 and TRBJ1-2, with 12 bases identical to TRBD1. The CDR3 covers 13 residues. V shed 7 bases and J 7 bases; nucleotides not matched to a gene: 4. In germline, CDR1 is MGHDK, CDR2 SYGVNS.

V gene TRBV6-2 or TRBV6-3 combines with J gene TRBJ2-3; 7 nucleotides agree with TRBD1. This CDR3 is built from 14 residues. The V gene's germline CDR1 is MNHEY and CDR2 SVGEGT. With V trimmed by 5 bases and J by 10 bases, 12 bases remained unmatched. The CDR3 is CASSLTGDYPSQYF. CDR3 nucleotide sequence: TGTGCCAGCAGTCTTACAGGGGATTACCCCTCGCAGTATTTT.

J is TRBJ2-3 and V is TRBV7-2, with D perhaps matching TRBD1 or TRBD2 (8 bases each). Germline loops: CDR1 SGHTA, CDR2 FQGNSA. The germline V and J ends were trimmed by 11 bases and 4 bases, with 28 bases remaining between them. This CDR3 has 17 amino acids. The CDR3 DNA reads TGTGCCTCACAGGGGGACCCGGGGGGGTTTGGCGCAGATACGCAGTATTTT. Its translation is CASQGDPGGFGADTQYF.